One sample yielded the 24 T cell receptor beta chains listed below, sequenced in a study of blood T cell repertoires in COVID-19. Only in-frame clones appear in the TCRdb table, and some are missing; sequencing was by immunoSEQ multiplex PCR. Of approximately 260,000 clones in the sample, 89% were seen once. Material: peripheral blood. All receptors derive from a man aged 50 or older with acute or convalescent COVID-19.

The gene calls are TRBV21-1 and TRBJ1-3; the table's D gene call, TRBD1, was not cross checked with the DNA. TRBV21-1 is reported as a pseudogene. This CDR3 is built from 16 residues. The CDR3 DNA sequence: TGTGCCAGCAGCGCCGGGATCGGACAGGGGGGAAACACCATATATTTT. Its protein is CASSAGIGQGGNTIYF.

The chain couples TRBV7-3 to TRBJ2-1; TRBD2 matches at 8 bases. Germline CDR1 is SGHTA and CDR2 is FQGTGA. J lost 1 base, V lost 5 bases, and 7 bases had no gene match. The CDR3 has 16 amino acids. CDR3 sequence: CASSPMGLESYNEQFF. CDR3 DNA sequence: TGTGCCAGCAGCCCCATGGGACTAGAGTCCTACAATGAGCAGTTCTTC.

This chain joins TRBV2 and TRBJ2-5, with D perhaps matching TRBD1 (6 bases). Germline assignment: CDR1 SNHLY and CDR2 FYNNEI. V was shortened by 4 bases and J by 0 bases, with 12 bases between the two germline ends. The length of the CDR3 is 15 residues. CDR3 DNA: TGTGCCAGCAGTGGCCAGGGGCGAGACCAAGAGACCCAGTACTTC. It codes for CASSGQGRDQETQYF.

The gene calls are TRBV11-2 and TRBJ2-7; the match to TRBD2 covers 11 bases. The V segment lost 2 bases and the J segment 2 bases; nucleotides outside the gene matches: 8. This CDR3 region has 17 residues. Per germline, CDR1 SGHAT and CDR2 FQNNGV. The chain's CDR3 is CASSLLATSGGTYEQYF. The CDR3 nucleotides read TGTGCCAGCAGCTTATTAGCCACTAGCGGGGGCACCTACGAGCAGTACTTC.

The rearrangement links TRBV7-3 to TRBJ1-3; D not certain. This CDR3 is 15 amino acids long. Germline CDR1 reads SGHTA; CDR2 reads FQGTGA. With 4 bases removed from V and 1 base from J, the gap between germline ends came to 11 bases. The CDR3 reads CASSSLPGSGNTIYF. For the CDR3, the DNA is TGTGCCAGCAGCTCCCTCCCGGGGTCTGGAAACACCATATATTTT.

The CDR3 region is CASSFSPMGRGDNSPLHF. The CDR3 coding sequence is TGTGCCAGCAGCTTCTCCCCCATGGGCAGGGGCGATAATTCACCCCTCCACTTT. The rearrangement joins TRBV7-8 to TRBJ1-6, with D possibly being TRBD1 (6 bases). The V end lost 3 bases, the J end lost 5 bases, and 20 bases lay between the germline ends. The length of the CDR3 is 18 residues. Per germline, CDR1 SGHVS and CDR2 FQNEAQ.

This clone was recorded only once. The chain joins TRBV6-5 to TRBJ2-2; a weak D match, TRBD2 (5 bases). The CDR3 covers 15 residues. V dropped 2 bases and J dropped 4 bases, with 11 bases sitting between them. Per the germline V gene, CDR1 is MNHEY and CDR2 is SVGAGI. The chain's CDR3 is CASSYRRTGTGELFF. The CDR3 DNA follows: TGTGCCAGCAGTTACCGGAGGACTGGCACCGGGGAGCTGTTTTTT.

This rearrangement joins TRBV7-2 to TRBJ1-2; no reliable D call. The CDR3 extends over 14 amino acids. Germline V lookup: CDR1 SGHTA, CDR2 FQGNSA. Trimming removed 3 bases from V and 4 bases from J, with 12 bases in between. The CDR3 nucleotides read TGTGCCAGCAGCTTTGCCCCGGGAGGCTATGGCTACACCTTC. This encodes CASSFAPGGYGYTF.

The chain's CDR3 is CAWRTSGANVLTF. The CDR3 nucleotides read TGTGCCTGGAGAACTTCTGGGGCCAACGTCCTGACTTTC. The V gene is TRBV30, the J gene TRBJ2-6; D gene unclear. V was pared by 3 bases and J by 1 base, with 4 bases between. Germline V gives CDR1 GTSNPN, CDR2 SVGIG (reference sequence). This CDR3 is 13 amino acids long.

The chain recombines TRBV19 with TRBJ1-2; D is uncertain. The V end was cut by 5 bases, the J end by 4 bases, with 8 bases between. CDR1 and CDR2 from the germline V gene are LNHDA and SQIVND (reference sequence). There are 12 residues in the CDR3. CDR3 DNA: TGTGCCAGTAGTTCCGGTCCCTATGGCTACACCTTC. Amino acid sequence: CASSSGPYGYTF.

The chain uses TRBV29-1 and TRBJ2-1; D perhaps matches TRBD1 (6 bases). V was clipped by 3 bases and J by 7 bases, with 16 bases between them. The germline CDR1 and CDR2 sequences are SQVTM and ANQGSEA. The CDR3 covers 14 residues. DNA for the CDR3: TGCAGCGTTGAGTTTCTACAGGGAAGGAATGAGCAGTTCTTC. It encodes CSVEFLQGRNEQFF.

The chain employs TRBV2 and TRBJ1-6; tentative D call: TRBD1 (5 bases). The CDR3 covers 14 residues. V was trimmed by 8 bases and J by 7 bases, leaving 15 bases between them. In germline, CDR1 is SNHLY, CDR2 FYNNEI. The CDR3 sequence is CASGAGRDNSPLHF. The CDR3 DNA sequence: TGTGCCAGCGGTGCTGGGAGGGACAATTCACCCCTCCACTTT. The entire variable domain, with the rest obtained from reference TRBV2 and TRBJ1-6, is as follows: EPEVTQTPSHQVTQMGQEVILRCVPISNHLYFYWYRQILGQKVEFLVSFYNNEISEKSEIFDDQFSVERPDGSNFTLKIRSTKLEDSAMYFCASGAGRDNSPLHFGNGTRLTVT.

There are a few counts of this clone. This CDR3 is CASSLQGANTEAFF. CDR3 coding DNA: TGTGCCAGCAGCCTGCAGGGCGCGAACACTGAAGCTTTCTTT. The V call is TRBV11-2, the J call TRBJ1-1, with TRBD1 as a possible D gene (5 bases). The CDR3 contains 14 residues. Germline lookup yields CDR1 SGHAT and CDR2 FQNNGV. V was trimmed by 5 bases and J by 1 base, leaving 11 bases between them.

As concerns this clone: In the same sample, other DNA sequences code for this CDR3. V gene TRBV12-3 or TRBV12-4 combines with J gene TRBJ1-3; D call uncertain. The V end lost 5 bases, the J end lost 2 bases, and 4 bases lay between the germline ends. The CDR3 spans 12 residues. This CDR3 reads CASSLPGNTIYF. Here the CDR3 DNA reads TGTGCCAGCAGTCTCCCTGGAAACACCATATATTTT.

To note about this clone: At the DNA level, this CDR3 is encoded by other sequences in the same sample as well. The chain carries TRBV9 and TRBJ2-3; 8 nucleotides match TRBD2. Trimming removed 2 bases from V and 3 bases from J; junction bases left unmatched: 5. The germline V gene has CDR1 SGDLS and CDR2 YYNGEE. This CDR3 is built from 15 residues. CDR3 coding DNA: TGTGCCAGCAGCGTGGGCGGGGGGAGGACAGATACGCAGTATTTT. This gives the protein CASSVGGGRTDTQYF.

The genes are TRBV7-3 and TRBJ1-1; D unresolved. The CDR3 spans 14 residues. Trimming removed 5 bases at V and 4 bases at J, with 14 bases between. CDR1 and CDR2 from the germline V gene are SGHTA and FQGTGA. CDR3: CASSELPSGTEAFF. The CDR3 DNA is TGTGCCAGCAGCGAACTCCCCTCTGGCACTGAAGCTTTCTTT. Full variable domain (rest looked up from reference TRBV7-3 and TRBJ1-1): GAGVSQTPSNKVTEKGKYVELRCDPISGHTALYWYRQSLGQGPEFLIYFQGTGAADDSGLPNDRFFAVRPEGSVSTLKIQRTERGDSAVYLCASSELPSGTEAFFGQGTRLTVV.

This chain uses TRBV5-6 with TRBJ1-4; a possible D gene is TRBD1 (6 bases). The CDR3 extends over 15 amino acids. Germline-derived CDR1 and CDR2 are SGHDT and YYEEEE. Trimming removed 0 bases at V and 7 bases at J, with 13 bases between. CDR3 loop: CASSLDRAKGEKLFF. In nucleotides, the CDR3 is TGTGCCAGCAGCTTGGACAGGGCGAAGGGTGAAAAACTGTTTTTT.

J is TRBJ1-6 and V is TRBV7-6; 7 bases map to TRBD1. J lost 8 bases, V lost 4 bases, and 5 bases had no gene match. In germline, CDR1 is SGHVS, CDR2 FNYEAQ. The length of the CDR3 is 14 residues. The CDR3 region is CASSSGQTYSPLHF. As DNA, the CDR3 is TGTGCCAGCAGCTCGGGACAGACATATTCACCCCTCCACTTT.

There are many counts of this clone. This chain joins TRBV4-1 and TRBJ2-2, with 7 bases aligning to TRBD2. The CDR3 is 15 amino acids. Germline trimming cut 4 bases from V and 3 bases from J; bases unmatched to any gene: 5. Germline V gene sequence: CDR1 MGHRA, CDR2 YSYEKL. The CDR3 reads CASSLRTSYTGELFF. The CDR3 DNA sequence: TGCGCCAGCAGCCTACGGACTAGTTACACCGGGGAGCTGTTTTTT.

The chain employs TRBV7-2 and TRBJ2-3; tentative D call: TRBD1 (6 bases). Germline V gene sequence: CDR1 SGHTA, CDR2 FQGNSA. The V end lost 5 bases, the J end lost 4 bases, and 13 bases lay between the germline ends. The CDR3 has 14 amino acids. As DNA, the CDR3 is TGTGCCAGCAGCCTTGGAAGGGGGTCAGATACGCAGTATTTT. It codes for CASSLGRGSDTQYF.

In this sample, this clone turned up once. The CDR3 DNA reads TGTGCCAGCACTGGACTAGCGGGGGAGTGGAAAGAGACCCAGTACTTC. It translates to CASTGLAGEWKETQYF. The chain joins TRBV2 to TRBJ2-5; 13 bases fit TRBD2. V shed 7 bases and J 3 bases; nucleotides not matched to a gene: 8. CDR3 length: 16 amino acids. Germline-derived CDR1 and CDR2 are SNHLY and FYNNEI.

The gene calls are TRBV7-8 and TRBJ2-3; D is possibly TRBD2 (6 bases). CDR1 SGHVS and CDR2 FQNEAQ come from the germline V gene. V lost 3 bases and J lost 4, with 17 bases in between. This CDR3 is built from 16 residues. For the CDR3, the DNA is TGTGCCAGCAGCTTCGACGGGGGAGCCCTACCAGATACGCAGTATTTT. Translating gives CASSFDGGALPDTQYF.

The rearrangement links TRBV5-1 to TRBJ2-3; possibly TRBD2 for D (6 bases). The CDR3 is made up of 13 amino acids. V shed 7 bases and J shed 6 bases, with 15 bases lying between them. The germline gives CDR1 SGHRS, CDR2 YFSETQ. The CDR3 spells CASGGVSHDTQYF. As DNA, the CDR3 is TGCGCCAGCGGAGGGGTGTCCCACGATACGCAGTATTTT.

The rearrangement joins TRBV7-3 to TRBJ2-5; D ambiguous. Germline values: CDR1 SGHTA, CDR2 FQGTGA. V was pared by 5 bases and J by 4 bases, with 14 bases between. The CDR3 is 14 amino acids. Here the CDR3 DNA reads TGTGCCAGCAGCCCCGGTCGGGTTGGAGAGACCCAGTACTTC. Translation: CASSPGRVGETQYF.